Sequencing of this T cell receptor beta chain was carried out in a study of blood T cell repertoires in COVID-19. Turning to the study itself: Whether acute or convalescent, the COVID-19 samples came from the United States, Italy and Spain. T cells, B-cell-depleted T cells, or PBMCs provided the cDNA or gDNA that served as material.

Using immunoSEQ multiplex PCR, the repertoire was profiled, and TCRdb retains in-frame clones only, with some absent. In the table there are 120,000 or so clones, less than 90% of which are singletons. V was pared by 6 bases and J by 4 bases, with 13 bases of the junction left unmatched. Germline V gene sequence: CDR1 LNHDA, CDR2 SQIVND (reference sequence). The CDR3 loop spans 16 amino acids. The sequence was collected from a man in his 70s who had recovered from COVID-19. Sequencing was performed on peripheral blood. V gene TRBV19 combines with J gene TRBJ1-2, with 8 bases that match TRBD1. CDR3 residues: CASSTGGGGKLYGYTF. The DNA of the CDR3 is TGTGCCAGTAGCACAGGGGGAGGGGGCAAACTCTATGGCTACACCTTC.